The 8 T cell receptor beta chains presented below share a single source sample, sequenced in a study of blood T cell repertoires in COVID-19. Clones were read by immunoSEQ multiplex PCR, and TCRdb kept only the in-frame ones, dropping some. The repertoire holds over 200,000 clones, with around 80% as singletons. The sample was peripheral blood. The source is a woman in her twenties or thirties with COVID-19, enrolled during active disease.

The rearrangement uses TRBV30 and TRBJ2-4; D possibly corresponds to TRBD1 (6 bases). This CDR3 is 12 amino acids long. Germline loops: CDR1 GTSNPN, CDR2 SVGIG (reference sequence). With 3 bases removed from V and 8 bases from J, the gap between germline ends came to 11 bases. For the CDR3, the DNA is TGTGCCTGGAGCAGGGGTGGGGACATTCAGTACTTC. It codes for CAWSRGGDIQYF.

The J gene is TRBJ1-1, the V gene TRBV11-2; TRBD1 matches 7 bases. J was trimmed by 5 bases and V by 1 base; bases with no gene match: 7. The germline gives CDR1 SGHAT, CDR2 FQNNGV. The CDR3 is 15 amino acids. The CDR3 DNA reads as TGTGCCAGCAGCTTAGCGGGGCAGGGGGGAACTGAAGCTTTCTTT. This codes for CASSLAGQGGTEAFF. The full variable domain, with the rest looked up from reference TRBV11-2 and TRBJ1-1, is EAGVAQSPRYKIIEKRQSVAFWCNPISGHATLYWYQQILGQGPKLLIQFQNNGVVDDSQLPKDRFSAERLKGVDSTLKIQPAKLEDSAVYLCASSLAGQGGTEAFFGQGTRLTVV.

The J gene is TRBJ2-7, the V gene TRBV27, with TRBD1 identical over 9 bases. CDR1 is MNHEY, CDR2 SMNVEV, per germline (reference sequence). CDR3 size: 15 residues. V was pared by 4 bases and J by 5 bases, with 9 bases of the junction left unmatched. CDR3 bases: TGTGCCAGCAGTTCTAGCGACAGGGGGTTCAACGAGCAGTACTTC. This codes for CASSSSDRGFNEQYF.

This sequence joins TRBV3-1 (or the pseudogene TRBV3-2) and TRBJ2-7; TRBD1 agrees at 7 bases. This CDR3 region has 13 residues. V lost 6 bases and J lost 4; bases outside the gene matches: 6. Per the germline V gene, CDR1 is LGHDT and CDR2 is YNNKEL (reference sequence). The CDR3 here is CASRQGMEYEQYF. The CDR3 DNA reads as TGTGCCAGCAGACAGGGGATGGAGTACGAGCAGTACTTC.

This clone was seen a few times. The chain combines TRBV7-2 with TRBJ2-3; D ambiguous. Germline V gene sequence: CDR1 SGHTA, CDR2 FQGNSA. This CDR3 spans 12 amino acids. The V and J ends lost 5 bases and 5 bases respectively, with 8 bases between them. The CDR3 DNA sequence: TGTGCCAGCAGCCAGGCCGGAGATACGCAGTATTTT. As protein: CASSQAGDTQYF.

This clone was seen once. This rearrangement joins TRBV7-9 to TRBJ2-3, with D tentatively TRBD1 (6 bases). Germline V gene sequence: CDR1 SEHNR, CDR2 FQNEAQ (reference sequence). This CDR3 region has 13 residues. The ends were cut back, 5 bases at V and 5 bases at J, with 11 bases in the middle. The CDR3 sequence: CASSPPQGDTQYF. Here the CDR3 DNA reads TGTGCCAGCAGCCCCCCACAGGGAGATACGCAGTATTTT.

The rearrangement links TRBV12-3 or TRBV12-4 to TRBJ1-2, with no clear D. The germline V and J ends were trimmed by 7 bases and 1 base, with 7 bases remaining between them. There are 12 residues in the CDR3. As DNA, the CDR3 is TGTGCCAGCATCCGACATAACTATGGCTACACCTTC. Its protein product is CASIRHNYGYTF.

The CDR3 sequence: CASSERGGQGIYEQYF. The CDR3 nucleotides read TGTGCCAGCAGTGAACGTGGGGGACAGGGGATCTACGAGCAGTACTTC. The genes are TRBV6-1 and TRBJ2-7, with TRBD1 matching over 10 bases. Germline loops: CDR1 MNHNS, CDR2 SASEGT. This CDR3 contains 16 residues. The V and J ends lost 2 bases and 3 bases, in that order; junction bases with no gene match: 7.